The present T cell receptor beta chain was sequenced within a study of monozygotic twins with cystic fibrosis. Generated by immunoSEQ multiplex PCR, the TCRdb table keeps only in-frame clones and is missing some. This table has under 40,000 clones, about 96% appearing once. This clone was observed once. Its antigen is as yet unknown. Trimming took off 2 bases at V and 5 bases at J, with 12 bases between the two ends. The CDR3 length is 14 residues. Germline values: CDR1 SNHLY, CDR2 FYNNEI. Study-wide results and caveats: In 13 of 16 pairs, V gene usage was closest to the co-twin's.

The J gene is TRBJ2-5, the V gene TRBV2, with D possibly being TRBD1 (6 bases). This TCR derives from a girl aged 2 to 9 with cystic fibrosis. Specimen: blood. The CDR3 here is CASSEIGGGETQYF. The CDR3 DNA reads as TGTGCCAGCAGTGAAATTGGGGGCGGGGAGACCCAGTACTTC.